This entry describes one T cell receptor beta chain. This sample is drawn from a study of blood T cell repertoires in COVID-19. Looking at the study overall: Sources were T cells, B-cell-depleted T cells, or PBMCs; the material itself was cDNA or gDNA.

The method was immunoSEQ multiplex PCR; TCRdb's version includes in-frame clones alone and lacks a portion of them. The sample yields tens of thousands of clones, approximately 91% seen once. This TCR derives from a man in his fifties with active COVID-19. Sample: peripheral blood.

For the CDR3, the DNA is TGTGCCAGCAGCAAAACCCTGGCAGGGGCGAACTCTGGGGCCAACGTCCTGACTTTC. Translated, it gives CASSKTLAGANSGANVLTF. This chain links TRBV21-1 with TRBJ2-6; TRBD1, the table's D call, lacks a check against the DNA. TRBV21-1 is flagged as a pseudogene. The CDR3 sequence is 19 residues long.